This T cell receptor beta chain was recovered during a study of CXCR3-negative and CXCR3-positive naive CD8 T cells. Overall study: Libraries each contributed about 1.5 +/- 0.3 million TRB reads, for about 135 million in total.

The germline V gene has CDR1 SQVTM and CDR2 ANQGSEA. The CDR3 length is 11 residues. Details on this clonotype: The antigen is undetermined.

UMI-labeled 5' RACE TRB cDNA libraries were prepared from the cells. From the 5' RACE reads, TCRdb lists one entry per CDR3 protein and no DNA. The sample yields some 130,000 distinct CDR3 sequences, of which the top ten take up 0.4% to 0.45%. A CD45RO-CCR7+CD27+CD95- phenotype identified naive CD8+ T cells. Study-wide points: Both naive subsets, CXCR3-negative and CXCR3-positive, displayed similar TRBV-TRBJ usage, unlike memory cells. CXCR3-positive naive cells had more hydrophobic TRB CDR3s than CXCR3-negative naive cells. Diversity ran similarly high across both naive subsets but far lower in memory CD8+ cells.

The clonotype originates from a human donor in good health. Some clones in this sample may be carry-over from other donors' samples. The gene calls are TRBV29-1 and TRBJ2-1; TCRdb's D gene call, TRBD1, goes unchecked for lack of DNA. Sequencing input: naive CXCR3+ CD8+ T cells from blood. Documented subset: CD45RO-CCR7+CD27+CD95- naive CD8+ T cells expressing CXCR3 (TNR3+). This CDR3 is CSVGTGNEQFF.